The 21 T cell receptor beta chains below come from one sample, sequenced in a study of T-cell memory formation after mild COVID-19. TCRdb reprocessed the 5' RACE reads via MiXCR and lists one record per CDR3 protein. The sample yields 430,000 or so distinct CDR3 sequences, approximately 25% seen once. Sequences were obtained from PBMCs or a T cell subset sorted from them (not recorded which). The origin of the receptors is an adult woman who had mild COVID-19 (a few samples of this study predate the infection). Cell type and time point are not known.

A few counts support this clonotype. CDR3 bases: TGTGCCAGCAGCGGGGGGCAGGCTGGACAGCCCCAGCATTTT. It specifies CASSGGQAGQPQHF. The V gene is TRBV7-8, the J gene TRBJ1-5; weak D call: TRBD1 (6 bases). The CDR3 loop spans 14 amino acids. Trimming removed 5 bases from V and 7 bases from J, with 15 bases in between. Looked up from germline, CDR1 is SGHVS and CDR2 is FQNEAQ. Full variable domain (rest looked up from reference TRBV7-8 and TRBJ1-5): GAGVSQSPRYKVAKRGQDVALRCDPISGHVSLFWYQQALGQGPEFLTYFQNEAQLDKSGLPSDRFFAERPEGSVSTLKIQRTQQEDSAVYLCASSGGQAGQPQHFGDGTRLSIL.

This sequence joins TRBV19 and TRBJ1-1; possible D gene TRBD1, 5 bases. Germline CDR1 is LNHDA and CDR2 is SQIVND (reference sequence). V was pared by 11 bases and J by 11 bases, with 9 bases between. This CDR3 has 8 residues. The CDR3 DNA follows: TGTGCCGTCGGGGCGGCTTTCTTT. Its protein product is CAVGAAFF.

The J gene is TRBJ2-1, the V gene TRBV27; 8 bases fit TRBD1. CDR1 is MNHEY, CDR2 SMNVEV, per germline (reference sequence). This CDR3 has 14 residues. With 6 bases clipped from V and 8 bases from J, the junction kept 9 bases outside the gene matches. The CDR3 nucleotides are TGTGCCAGCAGCCTCGGACAGGGCAGGTATGAGCAGTTCTTC. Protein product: CASSLGQGRYEQFF.

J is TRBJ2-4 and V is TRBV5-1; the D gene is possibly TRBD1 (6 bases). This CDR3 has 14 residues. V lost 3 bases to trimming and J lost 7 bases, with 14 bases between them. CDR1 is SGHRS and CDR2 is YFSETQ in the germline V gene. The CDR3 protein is CASSYQEQGNIQYF. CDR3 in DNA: TGCGCCAGCAGCTATCAGGAACAGGGTAACATTCAGTACTTC.

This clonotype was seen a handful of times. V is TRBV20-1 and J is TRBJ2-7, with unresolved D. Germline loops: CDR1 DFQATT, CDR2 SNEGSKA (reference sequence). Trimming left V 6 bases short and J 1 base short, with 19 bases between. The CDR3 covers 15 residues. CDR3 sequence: CSATDSSTHSYEQYF. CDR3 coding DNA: TGCAGTGCAACTGACTCTAGTACCCATTCCTACGAGCAGTACTTC.

CDR3 residues: CASRPTGRRNEQFF. The CDR3 DNA follows: TGTGCCAGCAGGCCCACAGGGCGACGCAATGAGCAGTTCTTC. V gene TRBV12-3 or TRBV12-4 combines with J gene TRBJ2-1; D perhaps matches TRBD1 (6 bases). The CDR3 covers 14 residues. Trimming cost V 6 bases and J 6 bases, with 15 bases left between them.

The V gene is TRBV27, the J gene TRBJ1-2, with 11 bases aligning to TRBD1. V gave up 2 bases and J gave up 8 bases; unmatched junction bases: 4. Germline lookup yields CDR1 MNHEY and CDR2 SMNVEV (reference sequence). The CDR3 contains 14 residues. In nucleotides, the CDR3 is TGTGCCAGCAGTTTAACCGGGACAGGGGGAGGCTACACCTTC. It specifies CASSLTGTGGGYTF.

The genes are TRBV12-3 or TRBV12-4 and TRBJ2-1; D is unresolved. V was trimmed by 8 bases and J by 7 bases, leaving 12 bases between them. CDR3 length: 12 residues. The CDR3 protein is CASGYLRNEQFF. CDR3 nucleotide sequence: TGTGCCAGCGGCTACTTAAGGAATGAGCAGTTCTTC.

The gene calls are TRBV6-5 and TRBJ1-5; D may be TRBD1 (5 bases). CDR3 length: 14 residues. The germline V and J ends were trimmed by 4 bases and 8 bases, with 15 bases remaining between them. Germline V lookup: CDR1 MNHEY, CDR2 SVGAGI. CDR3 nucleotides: TGTGCCAGCAGTTGGACACCTGGAAGTGAGCCCCAGCATTTT. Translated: CASSWTPGSEPQHF.

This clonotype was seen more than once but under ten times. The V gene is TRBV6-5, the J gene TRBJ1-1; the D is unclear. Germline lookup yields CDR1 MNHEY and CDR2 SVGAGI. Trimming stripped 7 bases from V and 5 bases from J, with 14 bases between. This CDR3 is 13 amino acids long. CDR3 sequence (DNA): TGTGCCAGCACCCCCGCCGTGGGAACTGAAGCTTTCTTT. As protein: CASTPAVGTEAFF.

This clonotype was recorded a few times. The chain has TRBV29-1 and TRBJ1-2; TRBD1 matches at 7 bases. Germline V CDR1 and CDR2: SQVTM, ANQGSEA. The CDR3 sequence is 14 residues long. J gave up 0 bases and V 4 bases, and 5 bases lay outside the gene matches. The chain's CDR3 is CSVAKQGTNYGYTF. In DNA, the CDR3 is TGCAGCGTTGCAAAACAGGGGACTAACTATGGCTACACCTTC.

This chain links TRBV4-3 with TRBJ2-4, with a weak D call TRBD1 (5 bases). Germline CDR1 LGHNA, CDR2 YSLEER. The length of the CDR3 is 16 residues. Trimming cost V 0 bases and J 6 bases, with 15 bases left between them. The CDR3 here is CASSQDLGAQINIQYF. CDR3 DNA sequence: TGCGCCAGCAGCCAAGATTTAGGGGCCCAGATAAACATTCAGTACTTC.

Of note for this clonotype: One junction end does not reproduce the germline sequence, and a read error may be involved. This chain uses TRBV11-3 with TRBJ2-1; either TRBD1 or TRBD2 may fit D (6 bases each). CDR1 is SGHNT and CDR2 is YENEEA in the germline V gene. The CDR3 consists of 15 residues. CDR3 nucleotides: TGTGCCAGCAGCTTAGACGGGGGCGTAATCAATGATCAGTTCTTC. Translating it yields CASSLDGGVINDQFF. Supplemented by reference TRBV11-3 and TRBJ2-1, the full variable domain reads EAGVVQSPRYKIIEKKQPVAFWCNPISGHNTLYWYLQNLGQGPELLIRYENEEAVDDSQLPKDRFSAERLKGVDSTLKIQPAELGDSAVYLCASSLDGGVINDQFFGPGTRLTVL.

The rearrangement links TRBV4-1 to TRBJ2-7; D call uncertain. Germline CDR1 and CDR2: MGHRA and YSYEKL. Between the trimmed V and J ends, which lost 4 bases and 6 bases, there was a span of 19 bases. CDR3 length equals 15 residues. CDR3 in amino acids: CASSLVRDTVREQYF. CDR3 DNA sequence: TGCGCCAGCAGCCTAGTGCGAGATACGGTCCGCGAGCAGTACTTC.

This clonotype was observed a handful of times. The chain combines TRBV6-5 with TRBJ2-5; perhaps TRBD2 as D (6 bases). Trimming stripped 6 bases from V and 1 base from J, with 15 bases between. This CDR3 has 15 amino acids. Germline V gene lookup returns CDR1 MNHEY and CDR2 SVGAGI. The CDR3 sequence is CASSPLGGAQETQYF. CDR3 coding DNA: TGTGCCAGCAGCCCTCTCGGGGGAGCCCAAGAGACCCAGTACTTC.

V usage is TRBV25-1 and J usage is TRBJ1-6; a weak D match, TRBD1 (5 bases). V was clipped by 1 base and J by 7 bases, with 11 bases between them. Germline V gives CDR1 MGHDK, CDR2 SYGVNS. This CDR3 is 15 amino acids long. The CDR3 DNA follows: TGTGCCAGCAGTGAATTTCTGGGGGGAAATTCACCCCTCCACTTT. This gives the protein CASSEFLGGNSPLHF.

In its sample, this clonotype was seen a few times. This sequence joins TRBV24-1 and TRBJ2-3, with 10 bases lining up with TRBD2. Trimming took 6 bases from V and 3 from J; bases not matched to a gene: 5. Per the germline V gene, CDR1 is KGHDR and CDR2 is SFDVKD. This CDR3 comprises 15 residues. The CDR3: CATSPSGRKTDTQYF. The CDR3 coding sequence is TGTGCCACCAGTCCTAGCGGGAGAAAAACAGATACGCAGTATTTT.

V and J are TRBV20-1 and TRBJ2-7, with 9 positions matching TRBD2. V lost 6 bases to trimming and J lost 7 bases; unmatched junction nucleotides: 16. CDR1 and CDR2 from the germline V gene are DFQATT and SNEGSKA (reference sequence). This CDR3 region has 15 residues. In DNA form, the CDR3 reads TGCAGTGCCCGAGCCGCGCTAGCGGGAACACGTGAGCAGTACTTC. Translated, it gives CSARAALAGTREQYF.

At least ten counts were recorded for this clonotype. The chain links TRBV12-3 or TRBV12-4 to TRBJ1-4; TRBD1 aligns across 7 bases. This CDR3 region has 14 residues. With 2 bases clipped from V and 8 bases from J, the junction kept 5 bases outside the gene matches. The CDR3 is CASSLRGLGEKLFF. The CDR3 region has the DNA TGTGCCAGCAGTTTAAGGGGGCTCGGAGAAAAACTGTTTTTT.

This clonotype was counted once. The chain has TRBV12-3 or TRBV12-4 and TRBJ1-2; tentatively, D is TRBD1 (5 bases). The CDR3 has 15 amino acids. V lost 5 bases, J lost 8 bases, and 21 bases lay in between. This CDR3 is CASSRSGWGYRGYTF. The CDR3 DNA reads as TGTGCCAGCAGTCGATCAGGGTGGGGATATCGGGGCTACACCTTC.

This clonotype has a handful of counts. CDR3 amino acids: CASSGTGSYEQYF. CDR3 in DNA: TGTGCCAGCAGCGGGACAGGTTCCTACGAGCAGTACTTC. The chain uses TRBV7-9 and TRBJ2-7, with 8 nucleotides matching TRBD1. Germline CDR1 reads SEHNR; CDR2 reads FQNEAQ (reference sequence). Losses at the gene ends were 5 bases for V and 1 base for J; bases not matched to a gene: 1. The CDR3 runs 13 residues. The full variable domain, its missing parts supplied by reference TRBV7-9 and TRBJ2-7, is DTGVSQNPRHKITKRGQNVTFRCDPISEHNRLYWYRQTLGQGPEFLTYFQNEAQLEKSRLLSDRFSAERPKGSFSTLEIQRTEQGDSAMYLCASSGTGSYEQYFGPGTRLTVT.